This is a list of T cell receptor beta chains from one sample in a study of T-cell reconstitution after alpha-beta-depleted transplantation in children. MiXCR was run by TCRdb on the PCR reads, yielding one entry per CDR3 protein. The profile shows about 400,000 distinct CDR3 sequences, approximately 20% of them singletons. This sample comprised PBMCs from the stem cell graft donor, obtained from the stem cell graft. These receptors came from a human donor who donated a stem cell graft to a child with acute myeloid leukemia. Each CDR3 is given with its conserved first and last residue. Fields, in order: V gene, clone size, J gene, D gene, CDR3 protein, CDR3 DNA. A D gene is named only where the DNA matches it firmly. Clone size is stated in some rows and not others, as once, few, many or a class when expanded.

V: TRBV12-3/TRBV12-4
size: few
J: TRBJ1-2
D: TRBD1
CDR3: CASSSEQGFRDGYTF
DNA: TGTGCCAGCAGTAGCGAACAGGGGTTTCGGGATGGCTACACCTTC

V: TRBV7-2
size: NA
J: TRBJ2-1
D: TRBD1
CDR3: CASSLPGGSSYNEQFF
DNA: TGTGCCAGCAGCTTACCAGGGGGAAGTTCCTACAATGAGCAGTTCTTC

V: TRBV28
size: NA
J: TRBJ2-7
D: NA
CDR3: CASRGGGSSSYEQYF
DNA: TGTGCCAGCAGGGGAGGCGGGTCGAGCTCCTACGAGCAGTACTTC

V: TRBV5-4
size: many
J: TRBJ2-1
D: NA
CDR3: CASSLGHAGGWQFF
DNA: TGTGCCAGCAGCTTGGGACACGCGGGCGGTTGGCAGTTCTTC

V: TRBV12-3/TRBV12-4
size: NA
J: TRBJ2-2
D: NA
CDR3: CASSSQGFSTGELFF
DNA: TGTGCCAGCAGTTCACAGGGATTTTCCACCGGGGAGCTGTTTTTT

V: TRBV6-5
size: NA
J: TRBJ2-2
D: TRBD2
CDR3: CASSYSGDYVAGELFF
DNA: TGTGCCAGCAGTTACAGTGGGGACTATGTCGCCGGGGAGCTGTTTTTT

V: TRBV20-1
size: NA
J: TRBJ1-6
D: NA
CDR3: CSARGEEGSFTPLHF
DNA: TGCAGTGCTAGAGGGGAGGAAGGGTCCTTTACACCCCTCCACTTT

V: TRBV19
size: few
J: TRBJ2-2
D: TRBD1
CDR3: CASSATGGFTGELFF
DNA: TGTGCCAGTAGTGCGACAGGGGGTTTCACCGGGGAGCTGTTTTTT

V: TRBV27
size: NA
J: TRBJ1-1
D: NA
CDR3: CASSSWYGGSTEAFF
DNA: TGTGCCAGCAGTTCTTGGTACGGAGGAAGCACTGAAGCTTTCTTT

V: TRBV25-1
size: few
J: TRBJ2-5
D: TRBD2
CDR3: CASSGASGKETQYF
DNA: TGTGCCAGCAGTGGGGCTAGCGGAAAAGAGACCCAGTACTTC

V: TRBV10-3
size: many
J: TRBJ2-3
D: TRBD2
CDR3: CAISPTSGITDTQYF
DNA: TGTGCCATCAGTCCTACTAGCGGGATCACAGATACGCAGTATTTT

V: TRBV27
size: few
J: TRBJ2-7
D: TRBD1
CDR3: CASSGLGTAAGYEQYF
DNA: TGTGCCAGCAGTGGTCTCGGGACAGCTGCCGGCTACGAGCAGTACTTC

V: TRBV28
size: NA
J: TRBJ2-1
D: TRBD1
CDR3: CASNTRDRIYNEQFF
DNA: TGTGCCAGTAATACCCGGGACAGGATATACAATGAGCAGTTCTTC

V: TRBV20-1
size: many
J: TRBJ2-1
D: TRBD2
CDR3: CSAQQPGLADEQFF
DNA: TGCAGTGCTCAACAACCGGGACTAGCGGATGAGCAGTTCTTC

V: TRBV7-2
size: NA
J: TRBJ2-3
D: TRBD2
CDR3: CASSPEAGARDTQYF
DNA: TGTGCCAGCAGCCCCGAAGCGGGGGCGCGTGATACGCAGTATTTT

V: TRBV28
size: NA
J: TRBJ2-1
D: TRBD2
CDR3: CASSPIPLADSYNEQFF
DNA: TGTGCCAGCAGTCCAATCCCTCTAGCGGACTCCTACAATGAGCAGTTCTTC

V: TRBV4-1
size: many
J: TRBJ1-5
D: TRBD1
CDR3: CASSQRTGANQPQHF
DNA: TGCGCCAGCAGCCAAAGGACAGGGGCCAATCAGCCCCAGCATTTT

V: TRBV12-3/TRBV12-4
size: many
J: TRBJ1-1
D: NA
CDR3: CASSLRQENTEAFF
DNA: TGTGCCAGCAGTTTAAGACAGGAGAACACTGAAGCTTTCTTT

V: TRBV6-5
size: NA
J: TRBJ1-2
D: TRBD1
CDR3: CASSYFTLRDRGEGYTF
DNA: TGTGCCAGCAGTTACTTCACGCTCCGGGACAGGGGAGAGGGCTACACCTTC

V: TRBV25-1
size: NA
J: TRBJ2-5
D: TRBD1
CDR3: CASSELGQGRHQETQYF
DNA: TGTGCCAGCAGTGAACTGGGACAGGGAAGGCATCAAGAGACCCAGTACTTC

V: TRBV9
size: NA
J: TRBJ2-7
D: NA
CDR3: CASSVGGTTTYEQYF
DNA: TGTGCCAGCAGCGTAGGAGGGACAACGACCTACGAGCAGTACTTC

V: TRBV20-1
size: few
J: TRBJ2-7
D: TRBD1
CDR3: CSARDPGTGVYEQYF
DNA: TGCAGTGCTAGAGACCCCGGGACAGGGGTCTACGAGCAGTACTTC

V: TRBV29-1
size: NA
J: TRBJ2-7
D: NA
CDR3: CSVEDVGGPQYF
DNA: TGCAGCGTTGAAGATGTCGGCGGCCCGCAGTACTTC

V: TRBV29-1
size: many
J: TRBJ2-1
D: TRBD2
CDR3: CSGGLAGVDEQFF
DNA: TGCAGCGGGGGACTAGCGGGAGTCGATGAGCAGTTCTTC

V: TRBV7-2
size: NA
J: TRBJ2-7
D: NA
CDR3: CASSSGVEQYF
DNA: TGTGCCAGCAGCTCGGGGGTCGAGCAGTACTTC

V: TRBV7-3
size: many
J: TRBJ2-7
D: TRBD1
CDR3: CASSLGTGAYEQYF
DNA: TGTGCCAGCAGCCTCGGGACAGGGGCCTACGAGCAGTACTTC

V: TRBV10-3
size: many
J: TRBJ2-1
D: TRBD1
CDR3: CAITRDREGEQFF
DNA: TGTGCCATCACCAGGGACAGGGAAGGTGAGCAGTTTTTC

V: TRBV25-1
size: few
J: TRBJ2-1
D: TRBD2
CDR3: CASSESPGGPVKSSYNEQFF
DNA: TGTGCCAGCAGTGAGTCTCCGGGAGGGCCAGTTAAATCCTCCTACAATGAGCAGTTCTTC

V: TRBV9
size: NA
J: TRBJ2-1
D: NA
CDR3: CASSVASLNEQFF
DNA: TGTGCCAGCAGCGTAGCCAGCCTAAATGAGCAGTTCTTC

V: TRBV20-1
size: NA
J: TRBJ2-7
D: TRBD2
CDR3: CSARGLAGSRIEQYF
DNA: TGCAGTGCTAGAGGCCTAGCGGGTTCTAGGATCGAGCAGTACTTC

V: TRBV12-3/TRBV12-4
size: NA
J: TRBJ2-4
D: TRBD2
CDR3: CASSLVKVSGGRRRNIQYF
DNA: TGTGCCAGCAGTTTAGTAAAGGTGTCGGGAGGGCGTAGGAGAAACATTCAGTACTTC

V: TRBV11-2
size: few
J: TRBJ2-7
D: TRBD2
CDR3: CASSTLGTSGIYEQYF
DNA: TGTGCCAGCAGCACCCTCGGGACTAGCGGAATTTACGAGCAGTACTTC

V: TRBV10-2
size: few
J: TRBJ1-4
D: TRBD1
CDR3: CASTPSGGDEKLFF
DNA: TGCGCCAGCACCCCCTCAGGGGGCGATGAAAAACTGTTTTTT

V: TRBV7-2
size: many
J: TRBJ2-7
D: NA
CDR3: CASTYLQGLLAEQYF
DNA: TGTGCCAGCACCTACTTACAGGGATTGTTAGCCGAGCAGTACTTC

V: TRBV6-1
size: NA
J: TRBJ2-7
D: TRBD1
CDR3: CASSRPRGLYEQYF
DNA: TGTGCCAGCAGTCGCCCCAGGGGGCTCTACGAGCAGTACTTC

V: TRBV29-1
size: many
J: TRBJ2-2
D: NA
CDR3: CSVRTMGTGELFF
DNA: TGCAGCGTCCGGACTATGGGAACCGGGGAGCTGTTTTTT

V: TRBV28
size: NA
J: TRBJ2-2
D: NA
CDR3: CASSLWDLANTGELFF
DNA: TGTGCCAGCAGTTTGTGGGACCTCGCGAACACCGGGGAGCTGTTTTTT

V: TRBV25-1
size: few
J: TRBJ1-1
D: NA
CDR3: CASTKANTEAFF
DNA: TGTGCCAGCACGAAAGCGAACACTGAAGCTTTCTTT

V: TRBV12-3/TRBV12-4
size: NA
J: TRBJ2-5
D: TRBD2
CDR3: CASSSSGRPLETQYF
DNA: TGTGCCAGCAGTTCTAGCGGGAGGCCCCTGGAGACCCAGTACTTC

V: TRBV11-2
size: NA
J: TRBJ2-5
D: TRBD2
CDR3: CASSPWTSGRALEETQYF
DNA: TGTGCCAGCAGCCCTTGGACTAGCGGGAGGGCTTTGGAGGAGACCCAGTACTTC

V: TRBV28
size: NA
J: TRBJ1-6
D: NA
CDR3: CASSFRSPNHSPLHF
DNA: TGTGCCAGCAGTTTTCGGTCACCGAACCATTCACCCCTCCACTTT

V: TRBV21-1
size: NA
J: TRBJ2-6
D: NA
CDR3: CASRQGAGANVLTF
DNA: TGTGCCAGCAGACAGGGAGCTGGGGCCAACGTCCTGACTTTC

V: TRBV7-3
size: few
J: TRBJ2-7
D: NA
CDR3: CASSFTGGPDEQYF
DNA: TGTGCCAGCAGCTTTACCGGGGGGCCGGACGAGCAGTACTTC

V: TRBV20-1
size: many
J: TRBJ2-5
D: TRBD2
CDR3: CSATLAGGETQYF
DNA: TGCAGTGCTACCCTAGCGGGCGGAGAGACCCAGTACTTC

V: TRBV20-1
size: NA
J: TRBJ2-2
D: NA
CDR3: CSARNRQANTGELFF
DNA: TGCAGTGCTAGAAACCGACAGGCGAACACCGGGGAGCTGTTTTTT

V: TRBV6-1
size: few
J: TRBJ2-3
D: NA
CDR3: CASSDDRRTSTDTQYF
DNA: TGTGCCAGCAGTGACGACAGGAGAACTAGCACAGATACGCAGTATTTT

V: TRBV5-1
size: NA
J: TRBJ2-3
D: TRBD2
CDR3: CASSLEGSGRVPDTQYF
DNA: TGCGCCAGCAGCTTGGAGGGTAGCGGGAGAGTCCCAGATACGCAGTATTTT

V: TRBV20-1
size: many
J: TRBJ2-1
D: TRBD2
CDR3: CSASPSGDNEQFF
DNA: TGCAGTGCTAGTCCTAGCGGGGACAATGAGCAGTTCTTC

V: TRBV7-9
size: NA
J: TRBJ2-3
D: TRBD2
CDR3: CASSPQDRLAGTDTQYF
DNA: TGTGCCAGCAGCCCCCAAGATCGACTAGCGGGGACAGATACGCAGTATTTT

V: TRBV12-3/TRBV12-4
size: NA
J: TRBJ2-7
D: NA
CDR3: CASGAGDYEQYF
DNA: TGTGCCAGCGGGGCAGGGGATTACGAGCAGTACTTC

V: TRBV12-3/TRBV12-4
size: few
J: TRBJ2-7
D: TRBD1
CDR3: CASSLASQGVGHEQYF
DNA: TGTGCCAGCAGTTTAGCATCACAGGGGGTGGGCCACGAGCAGTACTTC

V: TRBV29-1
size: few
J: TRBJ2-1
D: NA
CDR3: CSVEVSQGPGYNEQFF
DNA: TGCAGCGTTGAAGTTTCCCAGGGCCCTGGATACAATGAGCAGTTCTTC

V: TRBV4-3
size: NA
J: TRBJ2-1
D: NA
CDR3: CASSPFGLAHNEQFF
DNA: TGCGCCAGCAGCCCATTCGGGCTAGCCCACAATGAGCAGTTCTTC

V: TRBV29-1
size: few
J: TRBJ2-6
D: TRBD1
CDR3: CSVQGGPGSGANVLTF
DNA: TGCAGCGTTCAAGGGGGCCCTGGGTCTGGGGCCAACGTCCTGACTTTC

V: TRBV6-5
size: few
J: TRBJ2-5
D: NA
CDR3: CASSYSVAERETQYF
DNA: TGTGCCAGCAGTTACTCGGTAGCGGAGCGGGAGACCCAGTACTTC

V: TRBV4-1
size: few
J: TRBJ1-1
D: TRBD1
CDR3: CATALNPGQGYTEAFF
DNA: TGCGCCACCGCGCTGAATCCGGGACAGGGCTACACTGAAGCTTTCTTT